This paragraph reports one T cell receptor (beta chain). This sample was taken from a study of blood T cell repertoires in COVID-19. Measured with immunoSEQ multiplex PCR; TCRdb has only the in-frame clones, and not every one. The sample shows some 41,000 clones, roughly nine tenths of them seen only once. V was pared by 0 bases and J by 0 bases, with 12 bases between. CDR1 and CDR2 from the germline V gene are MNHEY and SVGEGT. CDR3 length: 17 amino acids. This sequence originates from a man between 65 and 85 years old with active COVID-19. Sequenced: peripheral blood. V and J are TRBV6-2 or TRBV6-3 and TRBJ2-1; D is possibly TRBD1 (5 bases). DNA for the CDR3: TGTGCCAGCAGTTACTCGGGGTCGACAGCCTCCTACAATGAGCAGTTCTTC. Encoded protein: CASSYSGSTASYNEQFF.